The clone carrying this TCR beta chain has a single count. The source of the sample is a study of T cell responses to AZD1222 COVID-19 vaccine. Study-wide context: Pooled in the analysis were second doses at about 4 or about 12 weeks.

The data were produced by immunoSEQ multiplex PCR, yet TCRdb's version contains in-frame clones alone and is incomplete. Of approximately 130,000 clones listed, 80% to 95% are singletons. From germline, CDR1 is PRHDT and CDR2 FYEKMQ (reference sequence). The CDR3 contains 17 residues. The junction had 3 bases not matched to a gene; V was cut back by 0 bases and J by 0 bases. This receptor was taken from an adult in good health. Sequencing used peripheral blood, obtained on day 0 of AZD1222 vaccination. This chain connects TRBV13 to TRBJ2-7, with 12 nucleotides matching TRBD2. The CDR3 region has the DNA TGTGCCAGCAGCTTAGGGGTGACTAGCGGGGGCTCCTACGAGCAGTACTTC. Protein sequence: CASSLGVTSGGSYEQYF.